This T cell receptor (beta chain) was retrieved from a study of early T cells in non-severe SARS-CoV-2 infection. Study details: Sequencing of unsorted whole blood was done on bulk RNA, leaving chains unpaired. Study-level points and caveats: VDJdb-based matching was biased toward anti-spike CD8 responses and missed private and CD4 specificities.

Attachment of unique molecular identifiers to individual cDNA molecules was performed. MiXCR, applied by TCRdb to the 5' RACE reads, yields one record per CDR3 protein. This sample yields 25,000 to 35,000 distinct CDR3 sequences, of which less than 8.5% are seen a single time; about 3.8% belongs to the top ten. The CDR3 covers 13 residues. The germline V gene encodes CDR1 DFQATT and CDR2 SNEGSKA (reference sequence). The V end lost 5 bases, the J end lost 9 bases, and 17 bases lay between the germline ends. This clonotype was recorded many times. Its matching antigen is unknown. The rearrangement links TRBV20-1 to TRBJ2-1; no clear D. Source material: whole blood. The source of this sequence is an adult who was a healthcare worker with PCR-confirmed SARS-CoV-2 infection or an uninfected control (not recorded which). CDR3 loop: CSAPGPPGGEQFF. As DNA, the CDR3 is TGCAGTGCTCCTGGACCCCCCGGCGGTGAGCAGTTCTTC.